A selection of T cell receptor beta chains follows, all from one sample in a study of tumor-infiltrating lymphocytes in primary liver carcinoma. TCRdb itself ran the multiplex PCR reads through MiXCR, one entry per CDR3 protein. The table lists approximately 92,000 distinct CDR3 sequences, 55% to 75% of them singletons. The source material was liver tumor tissue from sampling region 5. The origin of the receptors is a woman in her fifties or sixties with primary liver carcinoma and hepatitis B virus infection. Both conserved end residues are part of each CDR3. The D gene is left open where the match is weak. Some rows have no size entry. The others give once, few or many, or a class for an expanded clone.

v_call	j_call	d_call	clone_size	cdr3_nt	cdr3_aa
TRBV6-6	TRBJ2-3	TRBD1	many	TGTGCCAGCAGTTACGGGACAGGGGGAGATACGCAGTATTTT	CASSYGTGGDTQYF
TRBV29-1	TRBJ2-3	.	many	TGCAGCGTTGAAAGGGACGGAGATACGCAGTATTTT	CSVERDGDTQYF
TRBV14	TRBJ2-7	.	many	TGTGCCAGCAGCCAATTTACAGAGGGGCCATACGAGCAGTACTTC	CASSQFTEGPYEQYF
TRBV10-2	TRBJ2-5	.	many	TGCGCCAGCAGTGAGGGTAGGGACGAGACCCAGTACTTC	CASSEGRDETQYF
TRBV6-1	TRBJ2-7	TRBD2	.	TGTGCCAGCAGTGAAGTGACCGGGGGGGAGTTCTCGTACGAGCAGTACTTC	CASSEVTGGEFSYEQYF
TRBV10-2	TRBJ1-5	TRBD1	many	TGCGCCAGCAGACCCGGACAGGGTGGCAATCAGCCCCAGCATTTT	CASRPGQGGNQPQHF
TRBV6-2/TRBV6-3	TRBJ2-1	.	.	TGTGCCAGCAGGGCCCAGTGTACCTACAATGAGCAGTTCTTT	CASRAQCTYNEQFF
TRBV21-1	TRBJ2-2	.	.	TGTGCCAGCACCAATAGTTACGGGAGTAGCGGGGAGCTGTTTTTT	CASTNSYGSSGELFF
TRBV5-8	TRBJ1-5	TRBD1	many	TGTGCCAGCAGCCGACCGGGACAGGGGGCTTTGGAGCCCCAGCATTTT	CASSRPGQGALEPQHF
TRBV11-2	TRBJ1-5	.	.	TGTACCAGCAGCTTAGTGGGCAGCATCAATCAGCCCCAGCATTTT	CTSSLVGSINQPQHF
TRBV29-1	TRBJ2-7	.	.	TGCAGCGCCCGCTCAGGGCACGAGCAGTACTTC	CSARSGHEQYF
TRBV5-4	TRBJ2-5	.	.	TGTGCCAGCAGCTTTGGGGCCCCGGGATACGGAAGCCAAGAGACCCAGTACTTC	CASSFGAPGYGSQETQYF
TRBV28	TRBJ2-2	.	.	TGTGCCAGCAGGGAGAGCCACGGGGAGCTGTTTTTT	CASRESHGELFF
TRBV29-1	TRBJ1-2	TRBD1	many	TGCAGCGTTGCGCAGGGGGCAGAGGATGGCTACACCTTC	CSVAQGAEDGYTF
TRBV28	TRBJ2-7	TRBD1	once	TGTGCCAGCAGTTTCCTTCAGGGGACAGTGTCCTGCGAGCAGTACTTC	CASSFLQGTVSCEQYF
TRBV6-5	TRBJ2-5	.	many	TGTGCCAGCAGATCGGTGGCGGGCCAAGAGACCCAGTACTTC	CASRSVAGQETQYF
TRBV5-4	TRBJ2-3	.	.	TGTGCCAGCAGCTTGGTGAGACCAGGAAGCACAGATACGCAGTATTTT	CASSLVRPGSTDTQYF
TRBV6-5	TRBJ2-2	.	.	TGTGCCAGCAGATTTGGCCTAGCGTGTTCTGCCGGGGCGCTGTTTTTT	CASRFGLACSAGALFF
TRBV4-2	TRBJ1-5	TRBD1	many	TGTGCCAGCAGCCAAGACTCGACCGGGACAGGGAAACAGCCCCAGCATTTT	CASSQDSTGTGKQPQHF
TRBV11-2	TRBJ2-6	.	.	TGTACCAGCTCGACGGTAACTGGGACCAACGTCCTGACTTTC	CTSSTVTGTNVLTF